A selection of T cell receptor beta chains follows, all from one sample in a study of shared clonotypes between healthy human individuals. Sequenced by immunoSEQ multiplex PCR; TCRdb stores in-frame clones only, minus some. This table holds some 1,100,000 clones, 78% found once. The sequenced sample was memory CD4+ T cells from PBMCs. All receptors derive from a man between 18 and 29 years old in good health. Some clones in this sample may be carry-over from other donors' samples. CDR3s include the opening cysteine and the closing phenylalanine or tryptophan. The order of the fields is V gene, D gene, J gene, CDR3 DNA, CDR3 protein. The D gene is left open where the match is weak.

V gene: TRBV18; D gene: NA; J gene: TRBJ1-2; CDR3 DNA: TGTGCCAGCTCACCACCGGACGGATCCTATGGCTACACCTTC; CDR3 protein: CASSPPDGSYGYTF
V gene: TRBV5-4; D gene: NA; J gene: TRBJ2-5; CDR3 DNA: TGTGCCAGCAGCGGTTCTGGGGGAGCCATCCAAGAGACCCAGTACTTC; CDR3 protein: CASSGSGGAIQETQYF
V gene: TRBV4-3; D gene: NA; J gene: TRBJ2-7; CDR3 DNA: TGCGCCAGCAGCCAAGTAATTAGCGGAGCCTACGAGCAGTACTTC; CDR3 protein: CASSQVISGAYEQYF
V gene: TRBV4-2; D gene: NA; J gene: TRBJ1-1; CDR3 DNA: TGTGCCAGCAGCCAAGGCCCGAGGACTGAAGCTTTCTTT; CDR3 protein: CASSQGPRTEAFF
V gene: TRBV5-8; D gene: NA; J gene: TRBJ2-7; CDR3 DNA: TGTGCCAGCAGCAAAATACACGAGATGCGGGGACCGACGCGTTTC; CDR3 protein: CASSKIHEMRGPTRF
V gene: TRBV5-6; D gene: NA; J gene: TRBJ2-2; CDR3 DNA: TGTGCCAGCAGCTTATACGGGGTTCGAGAGCTTGCCGGTGCGGGGGAGCTGTTTTTT; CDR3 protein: CASSLYGVRELAGAGELFF
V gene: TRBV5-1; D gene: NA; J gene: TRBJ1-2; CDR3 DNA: TGCGCCAGCAGCTCCGTAGACTCTAACTATGGCTACACCTTC; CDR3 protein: CASSSVDSNYGYTF
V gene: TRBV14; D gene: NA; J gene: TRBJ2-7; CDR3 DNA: TGTGCCAGCAGTCGAGACACACGAAAAAAGTACTTC; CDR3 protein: CASSRDTRKKYF
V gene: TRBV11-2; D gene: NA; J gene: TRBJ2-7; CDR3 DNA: TGTGCCAGCAGACCCGGGATCTACGAGCAGTACTTC; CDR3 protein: CASRPGIYEQYF
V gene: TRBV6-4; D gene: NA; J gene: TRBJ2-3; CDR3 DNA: TGTGCCAGCAGTGACTCCTTCGGAGATACGCAGTATTTT; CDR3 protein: CASSDSFGDTQYF